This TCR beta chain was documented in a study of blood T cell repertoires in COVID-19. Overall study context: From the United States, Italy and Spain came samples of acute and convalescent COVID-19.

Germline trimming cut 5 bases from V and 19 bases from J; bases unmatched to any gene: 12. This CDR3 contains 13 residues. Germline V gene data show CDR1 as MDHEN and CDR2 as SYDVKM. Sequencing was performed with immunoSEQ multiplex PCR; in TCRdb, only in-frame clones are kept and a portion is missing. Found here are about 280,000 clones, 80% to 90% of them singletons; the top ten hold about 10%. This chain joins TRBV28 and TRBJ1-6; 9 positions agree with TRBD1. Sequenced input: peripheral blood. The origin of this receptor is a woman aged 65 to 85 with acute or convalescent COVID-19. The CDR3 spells CASSTNAGTGLHF. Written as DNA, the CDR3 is TGTGCCAGCAGTACCAACGCCGGGACAGGGCTACACTTT.